Presented here are 24 T cell receptor beta chains from one specimen sequenced in a study of blood T cell repertoires in COVID-19. This table comes from immunoSEQ multiplex PCR, and its TCRdb copy is limited to in-frame clones, with some not included. The repertoire holds some 300,000 clones, with 88% as singletons. Sequenced input: PBMCs or T cells enriched from blood (not recorded which). The origin of the receptors is an older woman in a cohort exposed to, infected with or recovered from COVID-19 (not recorded which).

This clone was recorded only once. J is TRBJ1-2 and V is TRBV7-3, with D maybe TRBD1 (5 bases). Germline V CDR1 and CDR2: SGHTA, FQGTGA. V was shortened by 2 bases and J by 2 bases, with 12 bases between the two germline ends. The CDR3 is made up of 15 amino acids. The DNA of the CDR3 is TGTGCCAGCAGCTTATCGCCACAGGAAAACTATGGCTACACCTTC. It is translated as CASSLSPQENYGYTF.

The V gene is TRBV7-9, the J gene TRBJ1-3; no firm D call. The V gene's germline CDR1 is SEHNR and CDR2 FQNEAQ (reference sequence). V dropped 5 bases and J dropped 6 bases, with 8 bases sitting between them. The length of the CDR3 is 12 residues. CDR3 protein: CASSQGLNTIYF. The CDR3 DNA follows: TGTGCCAGCAGCCAAGGACTAAACACCATATATTTT.

The gene calls are TRBV7-2 and TRBJ1-5, with a possible D match to TRBD1 (6 bases). The CDR3 is 15 amino acids. The V and J ends lost 2 bases and 7 bases respectively, with 15 bases between them. Per germline, CDR1 SGHTA and CDR2 FQGNSA. The CDR3, as DNA: TGTGCCAGCAGCTTAAGTGCGGGGGGCGGGCAGCCCCAGCATTTT. Translated, it gives CASSLSAGGGQPQHF.

This chain connects TRBV5-5 to TRBJ1-4, with D uncertain. CDR3 length: 15 residues. Germline V gene sequence: CDR1 SGHKS, CDR2 YYEKEE (reference sequence). Trimming removed 4 bases from V and 4 bases from J, with 14 bases in between. CDR3 sequence (DNA): TGTGCCAGCAGCCCCCTCCCCCGGGGTAATGAAAAACTGTTTTTT. As protein: CASSPLPRGNEKLFF.

This chain joins TRBV19 and TRBJ2-2; 7 positions match TRBD2. Losses at the gene ends were 1 base for V and 5 bases for J; bases not matched to a gene: 16. The CDR3 sequence is 19 residues long. Germline CDR1 LNHDA, CDR2 SQIVND (reference sequence). The chain's CDR3 is CASSIGEGTRYSRTGELFF. The CDR3 DNA reads as TGTGCCAGTAGTATAGGGGAGGGGACGAGATATTCGCGGACCGGGGAGCTGTTTTTT.

The rearrangement uses TRBV7-9 and TRBJ2-5; 11 positions match TRBD1. The germline gives CDR1 SEHNR, CDR2 FQNEAQ (reference sequence). Losses at the gene ends were 4 bases for V and 5 bases for J; bases not matched to a gene: 6. The CDR3 is 15 residues long. For the CDR3, the DNA is TGTGCCAGCAGCTCAGGACAGGGGGCCGGGGAGACCCAGTACTTC. It translates to CASSSGQGAGETQYF.

The V gene is TRBV5-1, the J gene TRBJ1-1, with 11 bases fitting TRBD1. From germline, CDR1 is SGHRS and CDR2 YFSETQ. The CDR3 contains 15 residues. J lost 5 bases, V lost 3 bases, and 6 bases had no gene match. For the CDR3, the DNA is TGCGCCAGCAGCTCCGGGACAGGGGGTCGGACTGAAGCTTTCTTT. It encodes CASSSGTGGRTEAFF.

The chain carries TRBV13 and TRBJ2-2; 11 bases fit TRBD2. J was trimmed by 4 bases and V by 3 bases; bases with no gene match: 7. The CDR3 loop spans 17 amino acids. Germline CDR1 reads PRHDT; CDR2 reads FYEKMQ (reference sequence). The CDR3 DNA reads as TGTGCCAGCAGCTTCTATAGCGGGAGGGTCCGCACCGGGGAGCTGTTTTTT. This encodes CASSFYSGRVRTGELFF.

The V gene is TRBV7-8, the J gene TRBJ2-1; no clear D gene. V lost 1 base to trimming and J lost 9 bases, with 13 bases between them. This CDR3 is 14 amino acids long. Germline-derived CDR1 and CDR2 are SGHVS and FQNEAQ. CDR3 in DNA: TGTGCCAGCAGCTTAGGCGGCTCCAAGATTGAGCAGTTCTTC. This gives the protein CASSLGGSKIEQFF.

This clone was recorded only once. V gene TRBV29-1 combines with J gene TRBJ2-7, with D possibly TRBD1 on 6 matching bases. Trimming removed 3 bases at V and 7 bases at J, with 16 bases between. The CDR3 consists of 13 residues. Germline V CDR1 and CDR2: SQVTM, ANQGSEA. Here the CDR3 reads CSVDRGRIGEQYF. The DNA for the CDR3 is TGCAGCGTTGACAGGGGTCGTATTGGTGAGCAGTACTTC.

The gene calls are TRBV5-1 and TRBJ2-1; the D is unclear. V was cut by 0 bases and J by 5 bases, with 6 bases left in between. The CDR3 totals 13 residues. Germline V CDR1 and CDR2: SGHRS, YFSETQ. The DNA of the CDR3 is TGCGCCAGCAGCTTGGACAGACACAATGAGCAGTTCTTC. Amino acid sequence: CASSLDRHNEQFF.

The rearrangement uses TRBV9 and TRBJ1-6; D remains ambiguous. V lost 0 bases and J lost 3, with 13 bases in between. The CDR3 is 17 amino acids. From germline, CDR1 is SGDLS and CDR2 YYNGEE. The CDR3 coding sequence is TGTGCCAGCAGCGTAGGGTCCCGCGGGGACTATAATTCACCCCTCCACTTT. It yields the protein CASSVGSRGDYNSPLHF. Using reference TRBV9 and TRBJ1-6 for the parts outside the CDR3, the full variable domain is DSGVTQTPKHLITATGQRVTLRCSPRSGDLSVYWYQQSLDQGLQFLIQYYNGEERAKGNILERFSAQQFPDLHSELNLSSLELGDSALYFCASSVGSRGDYNSPLHFGNGTRLTVT.

This clone appeared a few times. This chain joins TRBV24-1 and TRBJ2-1, with 9 nucleotides matching TRBD1. V trimming: 4 bases; J trimming: 4 bases; junction bases outside the gene matches: 7. Germline V gene sequence: CDR1 KGHDR, CDR2 SFDVKD. The CDR3 is 16 residues long. CDR3: CATSDRNRGRYNEQFF. The CDR3 DNA is TGTGCCACCAGTGACCGCAACAGGGGGCGATACAATGAGCAGTTCTTC.

This rearrangement joins TRBV6-5 to TRBJ1-1; D gene unclear. Trimming removed 2 bases at V and 1 base at J, with 5 bases between. The germline gives CDR1 MNHEY, CDR2 SVGAGI. The length of the CDR3 is 13 residues. CDR3 nucleotides: TGTGCCAGCAGTTACGCCAGGAACACTGAAGCTTTCTTT. It encodes CASSYARNTEAFF.

The rearrangement joins TRBV5-1 to TRBJ2-1; weak D call: TRBD2 (6 bases). In germline, CDR1 is SGHRS, CDR2 YFSETQ. Trimming removed 2 bases from V and 7 bases from J, with 13 bases in between. CDR3 size: 14 residues. CDR3 region: CASSLSAGNNEQFF. The CDR3 DNA is TGCGCCAGCAGCTTATCGGCGGGGAATAATGAGCAGTTCTTC.

V and J are TRBV25-1 and TRBJ2-5; 8 bases align to TRBD2. The CDR3 extends over 15 amino acids. Trimming removed 1 base from V and 5 bases from J; junction bases left unmatched: 6. CDR1 MGHDK and CDR2 SYGVNS come from the germline V gene. CDR3 loop: CASSELTGRVETQYF. The CDR3 DNA is TGTGCCAGCAGTGAATTGACCGGGAGGGTGGAGACCCAGTACTTC.

This rearrangement joins TRBV19 to TRBJ1-3; 11 nucleotides agree with TRBD1. Per the germline V gene, CDR1 is LNHDA and CDR2 is SQIVND (reference sequence). The CDR3 loop spans 14 amino acids. V was clipped by 7 bases and J by 4 bases; unmatched bases: 3. The CDR3 nucleotides read TGTGCCAGTATGGGACAGGGGGACGGAAACACCATATATTTT. Translation: CASMGQGDGNTIYF.

CDR3 residues: CASSEKERSRETQYF. The CDR3, as DNA: TGTGCCAGCAGTGAAAAAGAACGGTCGCGGGAGACCCAGTACTTC. The genes are TRBV6-1 and TRBJ2-5, with D uncertain. CDR1 is MNHNS, CDR2 SASEGT, per germline. This CDR3 has 15 residues. V was clipped by 2 bases and J by 5 bases, with 15 bases between them.

Of note for this clone: The sample contains more than one DNA sequence encoding this CDR3. The genes are TRBV4-3 and TRBJ2-7; possibly TRBD2 for D (6 bases). V gave up 0 bases and J gave up 4 bases, with 7 bases separating them. There are 13 residues in the CDR3. Germline CDR1 and CDR2: LGHNA and YSLEER. The CDR3 here is CASSQDRGYEQYF. CDR3 coding DNA: TGCGCCAGCAGCCAAGATCGGGGGTACGAGCAGTACTTC.

The gene calls are TRBV12-3 or TRBV12-4 and TRBJ1-2, with 12 positions matching TRBD1. The trim removed 10 bases at V and 2 bases at J, leaving 2 bases unmatched. CDR3 length: 13 residues. CDR3 sequence reads: CAIGTGGNYGYTF. The CDR3 nucleotides are TGTGCCATCGGGACAGGGGGCAACTATGGCTACACCTTC.

The chain couples TRBV5-8 to TRBJ1-5; D is ambiguous. The germline V gene has CDR1 SGHTS and CDR2 YDEGEE. This CDR3 contains 17 residues. V lost 0 bases and J 0 bases, leaving 13 bases between the germline ends. This CDR3 is CASSLGAAYYSNQPQHF. The CDR3, as DNA: TGTGCCAGCAGCTTGGGGGCAGCTTATTATAGCAATCAGCCCCAGCATTTT. Full variable domain (missing parts from reference TRBV5-8 and TRBJ1-5): EAGVTQSPTHLIKTRGQQATLRCSPISGHTSVYWYQQALGLGLQFLLWYDEGEERNRGNFPPRFSGRQFPNYSSELNVNALELEDSALYLCASSLGAAYYSNQPQHFGDGTRLSIL.

The V gene is TRBV30, the J gene TRBJ1-4, with a tentative D call TRBD1 (6 bases). The V gene's germline CDR1 is GTSNPN and CDR2 SVGIG (reference sequence). With 0 bases removed from V and 0 bases from J, the gap between germline ends came to 8 bases. The CDR3 is 15 amino acids. CDR3 DNA sequence: TGTGCCTGGAGTGTAGGGGGAACAACTAATGAAAAACTGTTTTTT. Translating it yields CAWSVGGTTNEKLFF.

The V and J genes are TRBV10-1 and TRBJ2-7, with 9 bases fitting TRBD2. This CDR3 spans 15 amino acids. CDR1 and CDR2 from the germline V gene are WNHNN and SYGVQD (reference sequence). Unmatched junction bases numbered 6, after V lost 2 bases and J lost 4 bases. CDR3 bases: TGCGCCAGCAGTGAGAGTAGCGGGAGTACATACGAGCAGTACTTC. It yields the protein CASSESSGSTYEQYF.

This clone was seen a few times. This chain links TRBV28 with TRBJ1-2, with 8 bases that match TRBD1. The CDR3 spans 14 residues. V dropped 6 bases and J dropped 8; count of bases not matched to a gene: 11. Germline V lookup: CDR1 MDHEN, CDR2 SYDVKM. The CDR3 is CASRKSQGARGYTF. CDR3 bases: TGTGCCAGCAGAAAAAGCCAGGGGGCGCGAGGCTACACCTTC.